These T cell receptor beta chains were read from a single sample in a study of OX40 agonist ivuxolimab in advanced cancers. Here immunoSEQ multiplex PCR was the method, and the copy in TCRdb shows in-frame clones only, minus some. Among about 100,000 clones listed, 85% to 90% were seen once. The sample in question was CD4+ or CD8+ T cells sorted from blood, obtained in a trial of the OX40 agonist ivuxolimab. These receptors were collected from an adult with an advanced solid tumor such as melanoma, head and neck, liver or kidney cancer. Each CDR3 is given with its conserved first and last residue. Each record gives: D gene, J gene, clone size, V gene, CDR3 protein, CDR3 DNA. A D gene is named only where the DNA matches it firmly. The listing skips clone size in some rows; elsewhere it reads once, few, many or a size class.

>-|TRBJ2-6|once|TRBV13
CASSLGPNVLTF
TGTGCCAGCAGCTTAGGCCCCAACGTCCTGACTTTC
>TRBD2|TRBJ2-1|-|TRBV9
CASSPGSGAYNEQFF
TGTGCCAGCAGTCCTGGCAGCGGGGCCTACAATGAGCAGTTCTTC
>-|TRBJ1-2|-|TRBV11-2
CASSLGAEGGYTF
TGTGCCAGCAGCTTAGGGGCCGAGGGGGGCTACACCTTC
>-|TRBJ2-7|-|TRBV5-1
CASQKGGSYEQYF
TGCGCCAGCCAAAAGGGGGGAAGCTACGAGCAGTACTTC
>-|TRBJ1-5|few|TRBV9
CASSGAAINQPQHF
TGTGCCAGCAGTGGGGCAGCGATCAATCAGCCCCAGCATTTT
>TRBD1|TRBJ1-5|-|TRBV5-5
CASSLRDRGQGNNQPQHF
TGTGCCAGCAGCTTGAGGGACAGGGGGCAAGGAAACAATCAGCCCCAGCATTTT
>TRBD2|TRBJ2-7|-|TRBV7-2
CASSQGLAGTYEQYF
TGTGCCAGCAGCCAAGGACTAGCGGGGACCTACGAGCAGTACTTC
>-|TRBJ2-7|-|TRBV27
CASTPGGRILGSYEQYF
TGTGCCAGCACCCCCGGGGGGCGCATACTGGGATCCTACGAGCAGTACTTC
>-|TRBJ2-7|-|TRBV7-8
CASSLRQAPYEQYF
TGTGCCAGCAGCTTGAGACAGGCTCCCTACGAGCAGTACTTC
>TRBD1|TRBJ1-5|once|TRBV7-7
CASSMDRDQPQHF
TGTGCTAGCAGCATGGACAGGGATCAGCCCCAGCATTTT
>-|TRBJ1-1|-|TRBV19
CASSKGRAENTEAFF
TGTGCCAGTAGTAAGGGGAGGGCGGAGAACACTGAAGCTTTCTTT
>-|TRBJ2-7|-|TRBV5-8
CASSLEGLGPYEQYF
TGTGCCAGCAGCTTGGAGGGCCTGGGACCCTACGAGCAGTACTTC
>TRBD1|TRBJ1-2|-|TRBV7-9
CASIGQGVYGYTF
TGTGCCAGCATAGGGCAGGGGGTCTATGGCTACACCTTC
>TRBD1|TRBJ2-7|-|TRBV9
CASSLDRTGPLGEQYF
TGTGCCAGCAGCTTAGATAGGACAGGGCCTTTAGGTGAGCAGTACTTC
>-|TRBJ2-7|-|TRBV2
CASSLSSSVSREQYF
TGTGCCAGCAGCTTATCGTCGAGCGTTTCAAGGGAGCAGTACTTC
>TRBD2|TRBJ2-5|-|TRBV7-9
CASSLPAGGLQETQYF
TGTGCCAGCAGCTTACCCGCGGGGGGGCTCCAAGAGACCCAGTACTTC
>TRBD2|TRBJ2-3|-|TRBV9
CASSVEGHSGVTDTQYF
TGTGCCAGCAGCGTAGAAGGGCATAGCGGGGTGACAGATACGCAGTATTTT
>-|TRBJ1-1|-|TRBV7-3
CASSPSEGRGTEAFF
TGTGCCAGCTCGCCTTCAGAGGGCCGGGGCACTGAAGCTTTCTTT
>-|TRBJ2-7|-|TRBV11-2
CASSRPRHGHEQYF
TGTGCCAGCAGCCGCCCGCGACATGGCCACGAGCAGTACTTC
>-|TRBJ1-1|-|TRBV6-5
CASSRRGVGTEAFF
TGTGCCAGCAGCCGGCGGGGGGTGGGCACTGAAGCTTTCTTT
>-|TRBJ2-5|-|TRBV6-1
CASSDGAKQAQYF
TGTGCCAGCAGTGACGGGGCCAAGCAAGCCCAGTACTTC
>TRBD2|TRBJ2-1|-|TRBV2
CASSQTSGRENEQFF
TGTGCCAGCAGTCAGACTAGCGGGAGGGAAAATGAGCAGTTCTTC
>TRBD2|TRBJ2-3|-|TRBV18
CASSPLGLAGKDTQYF
TGTGCCAGCTCACCTCTGGGACTAGCGGGAAAGGATACGCAGTATTTT
>TRBD1|TRBJ2-1|-|TRBV7-2
CASSSQTGGYNEQFF
TGTGCCAGCAGCTCTCAGACAGGGGGCTACAATGAGCAGTTCTTC
>TRBD2|TRBJ2-7|-|TRBV19
CASSPEGGLAGDKQYF
TGTGCCAGTAGTCCGGAGGGGGGACTAGCGGGAGACAAGCAGTACTTC
>-|TRBJ2-2|-|TRBV2
CASSADYIANTGELFF
TGTGCCAGCAGTGCGGACTATATCGCGAACACCGGGGAGCTGTTTTTT
>-|TRBJ1-2|-|TRBV5-6
CASTPQRRYGYTF
TGTGCCAGCACCCCCCAGAGAAGGTATGGCTACACCTTC
>-|TRBJ1-3|-|TRBV9
CASSPSRQNSGNTIYF
TGTGCCAGCAGCCCTAGCCGACAGAACTCTGGAAACACCATATATTTT
>TRBD1|TRBJ2-1|-|TRBV9
CASSYTTGSNEQFF
TGTGCCAGCAGCTACACGACAGGGTCGAATGAGCAGTTCTTC
>-|TRBJ1-2|-|TRBV30
CAWTTDRTNYGYTF
TGTGCCTGGACTACCGACAGGACTAACTATGGCTACACCTTC
>-|TRBJ2-7|-|TRBV19
CATQRAGTYEQYF
TGTGCCACCCAGCGGGCGGGTACCTACGAGCAGTACTTC
>-|TRBJ2-5|-|TRBV27
CASSSPRGETQYF
TGTGCCAGCAGTTCCCCCAGAGGAGAGACCCAGTACTTC
>TRBD1|TRBJ1-3|-|TRBV7-2
CASSPRGTGVAGNTIYF
TGTGCCAGCAGCCCGAGAGGGACAGGGGTAGCTGGAAACACCATATATTTT